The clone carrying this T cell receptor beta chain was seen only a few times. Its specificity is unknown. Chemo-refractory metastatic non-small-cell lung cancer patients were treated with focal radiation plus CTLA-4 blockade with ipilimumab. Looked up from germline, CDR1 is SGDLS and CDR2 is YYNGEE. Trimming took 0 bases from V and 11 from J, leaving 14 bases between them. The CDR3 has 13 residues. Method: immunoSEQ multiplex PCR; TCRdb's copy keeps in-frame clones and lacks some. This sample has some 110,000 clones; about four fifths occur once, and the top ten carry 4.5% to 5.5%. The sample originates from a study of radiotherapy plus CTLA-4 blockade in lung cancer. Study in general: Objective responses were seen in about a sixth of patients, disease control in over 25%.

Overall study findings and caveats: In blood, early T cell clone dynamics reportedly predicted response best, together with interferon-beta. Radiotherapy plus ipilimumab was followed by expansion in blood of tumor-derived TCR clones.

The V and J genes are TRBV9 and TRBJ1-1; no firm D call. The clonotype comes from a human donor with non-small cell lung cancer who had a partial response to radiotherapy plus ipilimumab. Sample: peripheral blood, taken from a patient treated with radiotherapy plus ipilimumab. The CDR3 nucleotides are TGTGCCAGCAGCGTAGCTTTGCAGTCGCAGGCTTTCTTT. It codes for CASSVALQSQAFF.